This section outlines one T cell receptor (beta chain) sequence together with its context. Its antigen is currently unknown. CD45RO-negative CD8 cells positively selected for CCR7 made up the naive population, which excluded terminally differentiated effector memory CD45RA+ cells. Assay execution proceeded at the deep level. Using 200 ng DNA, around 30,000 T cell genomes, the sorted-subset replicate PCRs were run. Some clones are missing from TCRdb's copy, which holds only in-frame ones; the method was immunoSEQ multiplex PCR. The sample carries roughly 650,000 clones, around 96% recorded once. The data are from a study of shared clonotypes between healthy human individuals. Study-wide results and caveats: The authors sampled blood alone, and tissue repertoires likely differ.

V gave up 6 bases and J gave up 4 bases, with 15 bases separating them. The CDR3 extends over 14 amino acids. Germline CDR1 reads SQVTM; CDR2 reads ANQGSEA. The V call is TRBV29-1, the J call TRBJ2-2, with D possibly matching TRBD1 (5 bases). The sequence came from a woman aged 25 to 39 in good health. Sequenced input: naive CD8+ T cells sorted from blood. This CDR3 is CSVAGERGTGELFF. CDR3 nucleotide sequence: TGCAGCGTCGCCGGAGAAAGGGGCACCGGGGAGCTGTTTTTT.